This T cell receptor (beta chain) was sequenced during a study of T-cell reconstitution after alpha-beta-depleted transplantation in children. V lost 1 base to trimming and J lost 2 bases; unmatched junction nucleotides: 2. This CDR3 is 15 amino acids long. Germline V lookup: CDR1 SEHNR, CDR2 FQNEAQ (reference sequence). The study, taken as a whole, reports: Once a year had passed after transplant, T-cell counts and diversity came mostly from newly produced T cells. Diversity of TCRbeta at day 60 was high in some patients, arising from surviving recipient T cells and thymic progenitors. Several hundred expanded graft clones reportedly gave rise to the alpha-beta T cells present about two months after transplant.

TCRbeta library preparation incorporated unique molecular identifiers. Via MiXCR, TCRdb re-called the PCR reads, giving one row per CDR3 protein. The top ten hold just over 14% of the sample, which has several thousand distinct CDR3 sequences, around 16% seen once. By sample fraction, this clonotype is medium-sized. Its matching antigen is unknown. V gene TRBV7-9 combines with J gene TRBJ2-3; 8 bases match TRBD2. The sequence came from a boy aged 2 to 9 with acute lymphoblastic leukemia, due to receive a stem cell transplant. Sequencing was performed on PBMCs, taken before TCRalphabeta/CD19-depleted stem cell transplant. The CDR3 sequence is CASSLVAGFTDTQYF. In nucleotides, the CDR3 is TGTGCCAGCAGCTTAGTAGCGGGGTTCACAGATACGCAGTATTTT.